The sequence of this TCR beta chain was determined in a study of T cells in Graves' hyperthyroidism and ophthalmopathy. Individuals with ophthalmopathy presented a Clinical Activity Score of at least 3, a NOSPECS grade of at least 4 and a duration under 3 months. Clinicians diagnosed patients from clinical symptoms, serum thyroxine and TRAb, thyroid ultrasound and orbital computed tomography. What was amplified from RNA transcripts were TCR beta CDR3 regions. Initially, a first-round RT-PCR of the TCR CDR3 employed the HTBI primer set. Each CDR3 protein is one row after TCRdb ran MiXCR on the multiplex PCR reads. This sample has 300,000 to 500,000 distinct CDR3 sequences; over 11% occur once, and the top ten carry 25% to 30%. V shed 3 bases and J 3 bases; nucleotides not matched to a gene: 6. CDR3 length: 14 residues. Germline V lookup: CDR1 DFQATT, CDR2 SNEGSKA (reference sequence). This clonotype was picked up a small number of times.

The clonotype comes from a middle-aged man with Graves' ophthalmopathy. The chain links TRBV20-1 to TRBJ2-5; 8 nucleotides line up with TRBD2. The sequencing sample was made of blood. CDR3 region: CSARPSSGEETQYF. In DNA form, the CDR3 reads TGCAGTGCTAGGCCGAGTAGCGGGGAAGAGACCCAGTACTTC.